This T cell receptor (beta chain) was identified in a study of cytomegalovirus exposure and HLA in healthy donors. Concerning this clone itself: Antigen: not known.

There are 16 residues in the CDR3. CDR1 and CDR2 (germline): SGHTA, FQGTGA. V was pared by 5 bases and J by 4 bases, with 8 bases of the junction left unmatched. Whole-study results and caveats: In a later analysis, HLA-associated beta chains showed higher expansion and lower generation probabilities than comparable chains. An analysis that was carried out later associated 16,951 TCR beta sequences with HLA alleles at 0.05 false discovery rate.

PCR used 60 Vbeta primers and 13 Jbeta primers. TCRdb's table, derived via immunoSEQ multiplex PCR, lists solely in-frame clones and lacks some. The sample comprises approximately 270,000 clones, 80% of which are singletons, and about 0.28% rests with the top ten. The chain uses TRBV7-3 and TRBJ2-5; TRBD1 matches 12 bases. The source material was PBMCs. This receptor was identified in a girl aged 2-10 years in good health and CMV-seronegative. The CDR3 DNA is TGTGCCAGCAGCGCCTGGGACAGGGGGCCGAGAGAGACCCAGTACTTC. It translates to CASSAWDRGPRETQYF.